The present TCR beta chain was sequenced within a study of blood T cell repertoires in COVID-19. Study details: Collection of acute and convalescent COVID-19 samples took place in the United States, Italy and Spain. Sample material is recorded as cDNA or gDNA derived from T cells, B-cell-depleted T cells, or PBMCs.

Original data processing: Nucleated cell counts were estimated from reference gene primer amplification. The method was immunoSEQ multiplex PCR; TCRdb's version includes in-frame clones alone and lacks a portion of them. For V, J and clone size, that table is used; D and trimming come from the DNA. Among 200,000 to 250,000 clones, under 90% were seen once, and the ten largest hold around 6%. Deletions cut 6 bases from V and 5 bases from J, with 18 bases between. The CDR3 spans 15 residues. Per germline, CDR1 MNHEY and CDR2 SMNVEV (reference sequence). The TCR comes from a man in his 60s who had recovered from COVID-19. Sequencing was carried out using peripheral blood. This chain joins TRBV27 and TRBJ2-3; the D gene is possibly TRBD2 (6 bases). CDR3 sequence: CASRLGGAGLDTQYF. Written as DNA, the CDR3 is TGTGCCAGCAGACTAGGAGGGGCGGGGTTAGATACGCAGTATTTT.